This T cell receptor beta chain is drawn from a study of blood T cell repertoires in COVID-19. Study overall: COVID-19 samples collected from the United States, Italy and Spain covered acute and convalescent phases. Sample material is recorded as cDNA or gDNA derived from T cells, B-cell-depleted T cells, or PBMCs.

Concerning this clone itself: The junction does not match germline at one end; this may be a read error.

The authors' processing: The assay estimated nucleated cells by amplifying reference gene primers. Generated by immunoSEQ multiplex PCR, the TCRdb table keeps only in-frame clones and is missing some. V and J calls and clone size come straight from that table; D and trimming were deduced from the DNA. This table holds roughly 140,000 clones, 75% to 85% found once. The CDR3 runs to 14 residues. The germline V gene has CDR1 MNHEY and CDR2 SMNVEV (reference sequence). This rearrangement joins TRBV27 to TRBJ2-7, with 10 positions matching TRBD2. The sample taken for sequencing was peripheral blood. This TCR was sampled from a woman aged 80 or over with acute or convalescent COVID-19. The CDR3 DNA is TGTGCCAGCAGACCCCTACCGGGACTAGCGTCGACCAACTTC. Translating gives CASRPLPGLASTNF.